The 27 T cell receptor beta chains below come from one sample, sequenced in a study of cytomegalovirus exposure and HLA in healthy donors. The PCR was carried out with 60 Vbeta primers and 13 Jbeta primers. Generated by immunoSEQ multiplex PCR, the TCRdb table keeps only in-frame clones and is missing some. The data hold under 150,000 clones, with around three quarters observed a single time. Sequencing used PBMCs. The source of these receptors is a woman between 50 and 59 years old in good health and CMV-seronegative.

This chain uses TRBV19 with TRBJ2-3; the match to TRBD1 covers 7 bases. V was clipped by 5 bases and J by 4 bases; unmatched bases: 3. The CDR3 loop spans 13 amino acids. In germline, CDR1 is LNHDA, CDR2 SQIVND (reference sequence). The CDR3 loop reads CASSGGQADTQYF. In nucleotides, the CDR3 is TGTGCCAGTAGTGGAGGACAGGCAGATACGCAGTATTTT.

The V call is TRBV5-1, the J call TRBJ2-7; 8 bases match TRBD2. V was clipped by 4 bases and J by 0 bases; unmatched bases: 3. The CDR3 has 14 residues. Per germline, CDR1 SGHRS and CDR2 YFSETQ. The CDR3: CASSPGGSSYEQYF. CDR3 nucleotides: TGCGCCAGCAGCCCGGGGGGGAGCTCCTACGAGCAGTACTTC.

The gene calls are TRBV7-3 and TRBJ2-1; TRBD2 aligns across 14 bases. CDR1 is SGHTA and CDR2 is FQGTGA in the germline V gene. CDR3 length equals 18 residues. The V segment lost 10 bases and the J segment 8 bases; nucleotides outside the gene matches: 19. Here the CDR3 DNA reads TGTGCCACCGGGGGGGAATCCGGGACTAGCGGGAGCGGGTATGAGCAGTTCTTC. Encoded protein: CATGGESGTSGSGYEQFF. Together with reference TRBV7-3 and TRBJ2-1, the CDR3 gives the full variable domain: GAGVSQTPSNKVTEKGKYVELRCDPISGHTALYWYRQSLGQGPEFLIYFQGTGAADDSGLPNDRFFAVRPEGSVSTLKIQRTERGDSAVYLCATGGESGTSGSGYEQFFGPGTRLTVL.

The chain links TRBV19 to TRBJ2-5, with D perhaps TRBD2 (6 bases). V was trimmed by 6 bases and J by 2 bases, leaving 16 bases between them. From germline, CDR1 is LNHDA and CDR2 SQIVND (reference sequence). The CDR3 has 15 residues. In DNA form, the CDR3 reads TGTGCCAGTAGGCAGCTAGCGCCCTATCAAGAGACCCAGTACTTC. Protein product: CASRQLAPYQETQYF.

Written as DNA, the CDR3 is TGTGCCAGCAGTCCGTCCACTGCAACTAATGAAAAACTGTTTTTT. Translation: CASSPSTATNEKLFF. The chain employs TRBV28 and TRBJ1-4; D gene uncertain. The CDR3 is 15 amino acids. Germline V gene data show CDR1 as MDHEN and CDR2 as SYDVKM. Between the trimmed V and J ends, which lost 5 bases and 0 bases, there was a span of 10 bases.

The chain joins TRBV5-1 to TRBJ2-2; a weak D match, TRBD1 (6 bases). The length of the CDR3 is 15 residues. Looked up from germline, CDR1 is SGHRS and CDR2 is YFSETQ. V lost 4 bases, J lost 5 bases, and 15 bases lay in between. The CDR3 here is CASSLTGRGTGELFF. Written as DNA, the CDR3 is TGCGCCAGCAGCCTGACAGGTCGGGGAACCGGGGAGCTGTTTTTT.

This clone turned up a few times. The gene calls are TRBV11-2 and TRBJ1-1; D is undetermined. The CDR3 has 13 residues. V was clipped by 1 base and J by 9 bases, with 12 bases between them. Germline loops: CDR1 SGHAT, CDR2 FQNNGV. CDR3 sequence: CASSLAYGGQAFF. As DNA, the CDR3 is TGTGCCAGCAGCTTAGCCTATGGTGGGCAAGCTTTCTTT.

This chain connects TRBV16 to TRBJ2-1; D gene unclear. CDR3 length equals 16 residues. V was cut by 2 bases and J by 0 bases, with 11 bases left in between. Per the germline V gene, CDR1 is KGHSY and CDR2 is FQNENV. In DNA form, the CDR3 reads TGTGCCAGCAGCCAAAACGCAGCTAGCTCCTACAATGAGCAGTTCTTC. This codes for CASSQNAASSYNEQFF.

The chain carries TRBV19 and TRBJ2-7; D perhaps matches TRBD2 (7 bases). CDR1 and CDR2 from the germline V gene are LNHDA and SQIVND (reference sequence). V dropped 7 bases and J dropped 3 bases, with 13 bases sitting between them. CDR3 length equals 13 residues. CDR3 sequence: CASTPGGVYEQYF. The CDR3 region has the DNA TGTGCCAGTACTCCGGGGGGCGTCTACGAGCAGTACTTC. The full variable domain, its missing parts supplied by reference TRBV19 and TRBJ2-7, is DGGITQSPKYLFRKEGQNVTLSCEQNLNHDAMYWYRQDPGQGLRLIYYSQIVNDFQKGDIAEGYSVSREKKESFPLTVTSAQKNPTAFYLCASTPGGVYEQYFGPGTRLTVT.

The V and J genes are TRBV30 and TRBJ2-7; TRBD2 matches at 7 bases. V was pared by 0 bases and J by 0 bases, with 2 bases of the junction left unmatched. CDR3 length equals 14 residues. Germline CDR1 and CDR2: GTSNPN and SVGIG (reference sequence). The CDR3 nucleotides are TGTGCCTGGAGTGTCGGGGGGAGCTCCTACGAGCAGTACTTC. Protein: CAWSVGGSSYEQYF.

The CDR3 reads CASSVVGGSGNTIYF. For the CDR3, the DNA is TGTGCCAGCAGCGTAGTGGGGGGCTCTGGAAACACCATATATTTT. V is TRBV9 and J is TRBJ1-3; D is perhaps TRBD1 (5 bases). Germline CDR1 is SGDLS and CDR2 is YYNGEE. V was trimmed by 0 bases and J by 0 bases, leaving 7 bases between them. This CDR3 spans 15 amino acids.

The V gene is TRBV5-4, the J gene TRBJ2-2; 7 nucleotides match TRBD1. From germline, CDR1 is SGHNT and CDR2 YYREEE (reference sequence). V lost 0 bases, J lost 2 bases, and 10 bases stayed unmatched. The CDR3 is 18 residues long. CDR3 protein: CASSLAPSGQRNTGELFF. CDR3 coding DNA: TGTGCCAGCAGCTTGGCCCCATCGGGACAGCGAAACACCGGGGAGCTGTTTTTT.

This chain uses TRBV11-3 with TRBJ2-2, with 8 nucleotides matching TRBD1. Per the germline V gene, CDR1 is SGHNT and CDR2 is YENEEA. V trimming: 4 bases; J trimming: 5 bases; junction bases outside the gene matches: 6. The CDR3 loop spans 15 amino acids. The CDR3 sequence: CASSYHRGATGELFF. CDR3 DNA: TGTGCCAGCAGCTACCACAGGGGGGCAACCGGGGAGCTGTTTTTT.

V is TRBV25-1 and J is TRBJ2-6; 9 nucleotides match TRBD1. Germline trimming cut 1 base from V and 4 bases from J; bases unmatched to any gene: 8. Germline V CDR1 and CDR2: MGHDK, SYGVNS. This CDR3 contains 18 residues. The CDR3 loop is CASSESGTGHSGANVLTF. CDR3 coding DNA: TGTGCCAGCAGTGAATCAGGGACAGGGCATTCGGGGGCCAACGTCCTGACTTTC.

This chain joins TRBV7-2 and TRBJ2-5; the match to TRBD2 covers 7 bases. The CDR3 loop spans 15 amino acids. The ends lost 4 bases at V and 3 bases at J; junction bases unmatched: 8. The germline V gene encodes CDR1 SGHTA and CDR2 FQGNSA. The CDR3 spells CASSSGLVQEETQYF. The CDR3 region has the DNA TGTGCCAGCAGCTCCGGACTAGTACAGGAAGAGACCCAGTACTTC. Looking up the rest from reference TRBV7-2 and TRBJ2-5 gives the full variable domain: GAGVSQSPSNKVTEKGKDVELRCDPISGHTALYWYRQSLGQGLEFLIYFQGNSAPDKSGLPSDRFSAERTGGSVSTLTIQRTQQEDSAVYLCASSSGLVQEETQYFGPGTRLLVL.

The rearrangement links TRBV2 to TRBJ2-7; the match to TRBD2 covers 11 bases. With V trimmed by 5 bases and J by 5 bases, 14 bases remained unmatched. Per the germline V gene, CDR1 is SNHLY and CDR2 is FYNNEI. The CDR3 contains 17 residues. The CDR3 nucleotides are TGTGCCAGCAGTCAGGCGGCCCTAGCGGGAGGAGCCCACGAGCAGTACTTC. Translating gives CASSQAALAGGAHEQYF.

This clone was counted between two and nine times. V usage is TRBV7-8 and J usage is TRBJ1-5, with a possible D match to TRBD1 (6 bases). Germline CDR1 reads SGHVS; CDR2 reads FQNEAQ. The germline V and J ends were trimmed by 1 base and 2 bases, with 18 bases remaining between them. The CDR3 sequence is 18 residues long. CDR3 in amino acids: CASSLGRGQRSGNQPQHF. CDR3 nucleotides: TGTGCCAGCAGCTTAGGTCGGGGACAAAGGTCGGGCAATCAGCCCCAGCATTTT. Drawing the rest from reference TRBV7-8 and TRBJ1-5, the complete variable domain is GAGVSQSPRYKVAKRGQDVALRCDPISGHVSLFWYQQALGQGPEFLTYFQNEAQLDKSGLPSDRFFAERPEGSVSTLKIQRTQQEDSAVYLCASSLGRGQRSGNQPQHFGDGTRLSIL.

V and J are TRBV19 and TRBJ1-1; no clear D gene. V lost 4 bases to trimming and J lost 6 bases, with 6 bases between them. The germline CDR1 and CDR2 sequences are LNHDA and SQIVND (reference sequence). CDR3 length: 11 amino acids. CDR3 sequence reads: CASSTQSEAFF. As DNA, the CDR3 is TGTGCCAGTAGTACGCAGTCTGAAGCTTTCTTT.

This chain joins TRBV28 and TRBJ2-1, with 10 bases that match TRBD1. V lost 5 bases to trimming and J lost 8 bases; unmatched junction nucleotides: 9. The CDR3 runs 15 residues. Looked up from germline, CDR1 is MDHEN and CDR2 is SYDVKM. The CDR3 bases are TGTGCCAGCAGTCCATGGGGGACAGGGGCATATGAGCAGTTCTTC. It specifies CASSPWGTGAYEQFF.

For the CDR3, the DNA is TGTGCCATCAACGGAGCGGACGGAACACCTGAAGCTTTCTTT. Amino acid sequence: CAINGADGTPEAFF. The rearrangement links TRBV10-3 to TRBJ1-1, with D uncertain. Trimming took 7 bases from V and 6 from J, leaving 18 bases between them. The CDR3 is 14 residues long. The germline V gene has CDR1 ENHRY and CDR2 SYGVKD.

V gene TRBV28 combines with J gene TRBJ2-7, with 8 bases identical to TRBD1. The germline gives CDR1 MDHEN, CDR2 SYDVKM. CDR3 size: 16 residues. Germline trimming cut 3 bases from V and 0 bases from J; bases unmatched to any gene: 7. CDR3 in amino acids: CASSLGGGTGSYEQYF. In DNA, the CDR3 is TGTGCCAGCAGTTTGGGGGGTGGGACAGGCTCCTACGAGCAGTACTTC.

The chain recombines TRBV19 with TRBJ2-1; 8 bases map to TRBD1. Germline V gives CDR1 LNHDA, CDR2 SQIVND (reference sequence). J lost 4 bases, V lost 5 bases, and 4 bases had no gene match. The CDR3 totals 14 residues. The CDR3 nucleotides read TGTGCCAGTAGTGGTCAGGGGGCGTACAATGAGCAGTTCTTC. This encodes CASSGQGAYNEQFF.

This clone was counted between two and nine times. The chain combines TRBV5-1 with TRBJ2-1; weak D call: TRBD2 (6 bases). With 4 bases removed from V and 0 bases from J, the gap between germline ends came to 11 bases. There are 15 residues in the CDR3. Germline V gene sequence: CDR1 SGHRS, CDR2 YFSETQ. DNA for the CDR3: TGCGCCAGCAGCGTTAGCGGCAGCTCCTACAATGAGCAGTTCTTC. Residues: CASSVSGSSYNEQFF.

This clone was detected only a few times. The chain combines TRBV6-6 with TRBJ1-5; no reliable D call. The V and J ends lost 3 bases and 3 bases respectively, with 15 bases between them. Germline loops: CDR1 MNHNY, CDR2 SVGAGI (reference sequence). The CDR3 extends over 16 amino acids. For the CDR3, the DNA is TGTGCCAGCAGTTATGGTGAGGCAGCTTACAATCAGCCCCAGCATTTT. As protein: CASSYGEAAYNQPQHF.

This sequence joins TRBV4-3 and TRBJ2-1; D is unclear. The CDR3 is 17 amino acids. Germline V gene data show CDR1 as LGHNA and CDR2 as YSLEER. V was trimmed by 0 bases and J by 1 base, leaving 13 bases between them. The CDR3 spells CASSQDLQVRSYNEQFF. The CDR3, as DNA: TGCGCCAGCAGCCAAGATCTCCAGGTTCGGTCCTACAATGAGCAGTTCTTC.

V gene TRBV7-2 combines with J gene TRBJ2-3; TRBD2 agrees at 7 bases. There are 16 residues in the CDR3. Germline V lookup: CDR1 SGHTA, CDR2 FQGNSA. V trimming: 1 base; J trimming: 1 base; junction bases outside the gene matches: 5. The CDR3 sequence: CASSLGGGWGTDTQYF. The CDR3 nucleotides are TGTGCCAGCAGCTTAGGGGGGGGTTGGGGCACAGATACGCAGTATTTT.

The rearrangement joins TRBV28 to TRBJ2-7, with 9 positions matching TRBD1. The CDR3 runs 16 residues. Germline V CDR1 and CDR2: MDHEN, SYDVKM. The trim removed 7 bases at V and 3 bases at J, leaving 13 bases unmatched. CDR3 residues: CASTLRGTGTRYEQYF. DNA for the CDR3: TGTGCCAGCACCCTCCGAGGGACAGGGACCCGCTACGAGCAGTACTTC.